Listed below are T cell receptor beta chains from one sample, sequenced in a study of blood T cell repertoires in COVID-19. Some clones are missing from TCRdb's copy, which holds only in-frame ones; the method was immunoSEQ multiplex PCR. This table has over 200,000 clones, approximately 80% appearing once. The specimen was PBMCs or T cells enriched from blood (not recorded which). Every receptor here comes from a man in his 60s who had recovered from COVID-19. Each CDR3 is given with its conserved first and last residue. A D gene is named only where the DNA matches it firmly. Part of the rows lack a size; the others show once, few, many or a class for expanded clones.

-	TRBV9	-	TRBJ1-5	TGTGCCAGCAGCGTAGCGGAGGCGGGGCAGCCCCAGCATTTT	CASSVAEAGQPQHF
-	TRBV4-3	-	TRBJ1-6	TGCGCCAGCAGCCGCAGGGACTATAATTCACCCCTCCACTTT	CASSRRDYNSPLHF
-	TRBV5-1	TRBD1	TRBJ1-6	TGCGCCAGCAGGGACGACAGGGGCTCCTATAATTCACCCCTCCACTTT	CASRDDRGSYNSPLHF
-	TRBV11-3	TRBD2	TRBJ2-5	TGTGCCAGCAGCCAGGGCCTCCAGCGGGGGCTAGGGGAGACCCAGTACTTC	CASSQGLQRGLGETQYF
-	TRBV15	-	TRBJ2-7	TGTGCCACCAGCAGACCGGGACAGTCCACCGGGACTTCATGTTACGAGCAGTACTTC	CATSRPGQSTGTSCYEQYF
-	TRBV6-5	TRBD1	TRBJ1-5	TGTGCCAGCAGCCAGACAGGGTACAGCAATCAGCCCCAGCATTTT	CASSQTGYSNQPQHF
-	TRBV7-6	TRBD1	TRBJ1-2	TGTGCCAGCAGCTCTGGGACAGTGCCTAACTATGGCTACACCTTC	CASSSGTVPNYGYTF
-	TRBV28	TRBD2	TRBJ2-2	TGTGCCAGCGAGCGCGGGGGGCCTGCCACCGGGGAGCTGTTTTTT	CASERGGPATGELFF
-	TRBV12-3/TRBV12-4	TRBD1	TRBJ1-2	TGTGCCAGCAGTTTCGACAGGGCATATGGCTACACCTTC	CASSFDRAYGYTF
-	TRBV28	-	TRBJ1-2	TGTGCCAGCAGAACGGACAGACGGGTCCATGGCTACACCTTC	CASRTDRRVHGYTF
-	TRBV12-3/TRBV12-4	TRBD1	TRBJ2-7	TGTGCCAGCCTCAGGGGGCTAGAATACGAGCAGTACTTC	CASLRGLEYEQYF
-	TRBV27	-	TRBJ2-7	TGTGCCAGCAGTTTTGGGCCGACAACCTACGAGCAGTACTTC	CASSFGPTTYEQYF
-	TRBV5-1	-	TRBJ1-2	TGCGCCAGCAGCCTATGGACGGGGTCTGGCTACACCTTC	CASSLWTGSGYTF
-	TRBV14	TRBD1	TRBJ2-7	TGTGCCAGCAGCCAAGCCTTCGGGACAGGATCCTACGAGCAGTACTTC	CASSQAFGTGSYEQYF
-	TRBV11-2	-	TRBJ1-5	TGTGCCAGCAGCCAAAGGGGGAATCAGCCCCAGCATTTT	CASSQRGNQPQHF
-	TRBV4-2	-	TRBJ1-2	TGTGCCAGCAGCCAAGACCAACAGGGACACCTGTTAACCCAAAAACGGATCTATGGCTACACCTTC	CASSQDQQGHLLTQKRIYGYTF
-	TRBV5-5	TRBD1	TRBJ2-5	TGTGCCAGCAGCGTGGGACAGGGCGATTTAGAGACCCAGTACTTC	CASSVGQGDLETQYF
few	TRBV4-3	-	TRBJ1-2	TGCGCCAGCAGCCCCCGACATTCTAACTATGGCTACACCTTC	CASSPRHSNYGYTF
-	TRBV6-5	TRBD2	TRBJ2-2	TGTGCCAGCAGTTCGACTAGCGGGGGCTACACCGGGGAGCTGTTTTTT	CASSSTSGGYTGELFF
-	TRBV4-2	TRBD1	TRBJ2-3	TGTGCCAGCAGCCAACCCCCCGGGACAGGGGACACAGATACGCAGTATTTT	CASSQPPGTGDTDTQYF
few	TRBV7-2	-	TRBJ2-7	TGTGCCAGCAGCTTAGTAACGGACAGACGAGAGCAGTACTTC	CASSLVTDRREQYF
-	TRBV19	TRBD2	TRBJ2-7	TGTGCCAGTAGTAGAGTCTGGGAGCCTAGCGGGGGTTCTTACGAGCAGTACTTC	CASSRVWEPSGGSYEQYF
-	TRBV11-2	TRBD1	TRBJ2-1	TGTGCCAGCAGCTACCAACAGGGGGCCTACAATGAGCAGTTCTTC	CASSYQQGAYNEQFF
once	TRBV18	TRBD1	TRBJ1-1	TGTGCCAGCTCACCGCAGAGGGGGCTCAACACTGAAGCTTTCTTT	CASSPQRGLNTEAFF
-	TRBV29-1	-	TRBJ2-2	TGCAGCGTTGAAGATCCCTTAGCCAGGGGGGACACCGGGGAGCTGTTTTTT	CSVEDPLARGDTGELFF
-	TRBV9	-	TRBJ1-1	TGTGCCAGCAGCGTAGGGGCAGCAAACACTGAAGCTTTCTTT	CASSVGAANTEAFF
-	TRBV5-8	-	TRBJ1-2	TGTGCCAGCCGAAGCCGGGGGACGAGTTATGGCTACACCTTC	CASRSRGTSYGYTF
-	TRBV18	-	TRBJ2-2	TGTGCCAGCTCACCGGGGAGCAACACCGGGGAGCTGTTTTTT	CASSPGSNTGELFF
-	TRBV7-2	-	TRBJ2-5	TGTGCCAGCAGCCTCGGTGGGGGGGGGCGGCAAGAGACCCAGTACTTC	CASSLGGGGRQETQYF
-	TRBV5-1	-	TRBJ2-3	TGCGCCAGCAGCTTGGCCGGGGGAAGGGGCACAGATACGCAGTATTTT	CASSLAGGRGTDTQYF
-	TRBV2	-	TRBJ2-1	TGTGCCAGCAGGGAAGGGCCCTACAATGAGCAGTTCTTC	CASREGPYNEQFF
-	TRBV7-9	-	TRBJ1-3	TGTGCCAGCAGCTTCGGTGGGGAGGGAAACACCATATATTTT	CASSFGGEGNTIYF
-	TRBV11-2	TRBD2	TRBJ2-5	TGTGCCAGCAGCATACCGGGACTAGCGGGGCCAACGGGGACCCAGTACTTC	CASSIPGLAGPTGTQYF
-	TRBV5-1	-	TRBJ1-2	TGCGCCAGCAGCTCTCGGGCCTCCTCACTAGGCTATGGCTACACCTTC	CASSSRASSLGYGYTF
-	TRBV7-9	-	TRBJ2-7	TGTGCCAGCAGCCAATCAGAAGGGGTTTCCTACGAGCAGTACTTC	CASSQSEGVSYEQYF
-	TRBV7-9	-	TRBJ2-3	TGTGCCAGCAGCTTAATCAGTAGCACAGATACGCAGTATTTT	CASSLISSTDTQYF